The clone carrying this T cell receptor (beta chain) turned up a few times. Its antigen is undetermined. A single record per CDR3 protein comes from TCRdb applying MiXCR to the 5' RACE reads. The sample includes under 850,000 distinct CDR3 sequences, around 17% seen only once; the top ten take around a fifth. These data are taken from a study of CD8 T cells in ankylosing spondylitis. General study points: Some motif variants were previously reported in reactive arthritis synovial fluid and blood. The authors found the disease-linked clones to be CD8+ and relatively rare in peripheral blood. Ankylosing spondylitis blood appeared to carry a characteristic TCR beta motif of roughly eight highly homologous variants. Reports say disease-linked clones showed up significantly more in matched ankylosing spondylitis synovial fluid.

This TCR was recovered from a male donor with ankylosing spondylitis. Sequenced sample: blood, either unsorted or a sorted T cell fraction (not recorded which).

The CDR3 DNA sequence: TGCAGCTCCGGGACGGGGGAGACCCAGTACTTC. Encoded protein: CSSGTGETQYF. The chain recombines TRBV29-1 with TRBJ2-5, with D possibly being TRBD1 or TRBD2 (5 bases each). V lost 8 bases and J 5 bases, leaving 12 bases between the germline ends. The CDR3 contains 11 residues. Germline values: CDR1 SQVTM, CDR2 ANQGSEA.